This TCR beta chain was sequenced during a study of patients and donors after allogeneic stem cell transplantation. MiXCR was run by TCRdb on the RT-PCR reads, yielding one entry per CDR3 protein. The repertoire holds about a million distinct CDR3 sequences, with about a sixth as singletons. This clonotype was seen many times. CDR1 and CDR2 (germline): DFQATT, SNEGSKA (reference sequence). The CDR3 contains 15 residues. Trimming took 6 bases from V and 8 from J; bases not matched to a gene: 18. Sequencing was performed on blood, either unsorted or a sorted T cell fraction (not recorded which). V gene TRBV20-1 combines with J gene TRBJ1-1, with 7 bases matching TRBD1. The receptor's source is a human donor who was either an allogeneic HSCT recipient or a stem cell or donor lymphocyte infusion donor (not recorded which). It is not recorded whose cells these are; they may come from a transplant donor. The CDR3 loop is CSALNIPGQLPEAFF. The CDR3 DNA reads TGCAGTGCCCTGAATATACCGGGACAGCTTCCGGAAGCTTTCTTT.